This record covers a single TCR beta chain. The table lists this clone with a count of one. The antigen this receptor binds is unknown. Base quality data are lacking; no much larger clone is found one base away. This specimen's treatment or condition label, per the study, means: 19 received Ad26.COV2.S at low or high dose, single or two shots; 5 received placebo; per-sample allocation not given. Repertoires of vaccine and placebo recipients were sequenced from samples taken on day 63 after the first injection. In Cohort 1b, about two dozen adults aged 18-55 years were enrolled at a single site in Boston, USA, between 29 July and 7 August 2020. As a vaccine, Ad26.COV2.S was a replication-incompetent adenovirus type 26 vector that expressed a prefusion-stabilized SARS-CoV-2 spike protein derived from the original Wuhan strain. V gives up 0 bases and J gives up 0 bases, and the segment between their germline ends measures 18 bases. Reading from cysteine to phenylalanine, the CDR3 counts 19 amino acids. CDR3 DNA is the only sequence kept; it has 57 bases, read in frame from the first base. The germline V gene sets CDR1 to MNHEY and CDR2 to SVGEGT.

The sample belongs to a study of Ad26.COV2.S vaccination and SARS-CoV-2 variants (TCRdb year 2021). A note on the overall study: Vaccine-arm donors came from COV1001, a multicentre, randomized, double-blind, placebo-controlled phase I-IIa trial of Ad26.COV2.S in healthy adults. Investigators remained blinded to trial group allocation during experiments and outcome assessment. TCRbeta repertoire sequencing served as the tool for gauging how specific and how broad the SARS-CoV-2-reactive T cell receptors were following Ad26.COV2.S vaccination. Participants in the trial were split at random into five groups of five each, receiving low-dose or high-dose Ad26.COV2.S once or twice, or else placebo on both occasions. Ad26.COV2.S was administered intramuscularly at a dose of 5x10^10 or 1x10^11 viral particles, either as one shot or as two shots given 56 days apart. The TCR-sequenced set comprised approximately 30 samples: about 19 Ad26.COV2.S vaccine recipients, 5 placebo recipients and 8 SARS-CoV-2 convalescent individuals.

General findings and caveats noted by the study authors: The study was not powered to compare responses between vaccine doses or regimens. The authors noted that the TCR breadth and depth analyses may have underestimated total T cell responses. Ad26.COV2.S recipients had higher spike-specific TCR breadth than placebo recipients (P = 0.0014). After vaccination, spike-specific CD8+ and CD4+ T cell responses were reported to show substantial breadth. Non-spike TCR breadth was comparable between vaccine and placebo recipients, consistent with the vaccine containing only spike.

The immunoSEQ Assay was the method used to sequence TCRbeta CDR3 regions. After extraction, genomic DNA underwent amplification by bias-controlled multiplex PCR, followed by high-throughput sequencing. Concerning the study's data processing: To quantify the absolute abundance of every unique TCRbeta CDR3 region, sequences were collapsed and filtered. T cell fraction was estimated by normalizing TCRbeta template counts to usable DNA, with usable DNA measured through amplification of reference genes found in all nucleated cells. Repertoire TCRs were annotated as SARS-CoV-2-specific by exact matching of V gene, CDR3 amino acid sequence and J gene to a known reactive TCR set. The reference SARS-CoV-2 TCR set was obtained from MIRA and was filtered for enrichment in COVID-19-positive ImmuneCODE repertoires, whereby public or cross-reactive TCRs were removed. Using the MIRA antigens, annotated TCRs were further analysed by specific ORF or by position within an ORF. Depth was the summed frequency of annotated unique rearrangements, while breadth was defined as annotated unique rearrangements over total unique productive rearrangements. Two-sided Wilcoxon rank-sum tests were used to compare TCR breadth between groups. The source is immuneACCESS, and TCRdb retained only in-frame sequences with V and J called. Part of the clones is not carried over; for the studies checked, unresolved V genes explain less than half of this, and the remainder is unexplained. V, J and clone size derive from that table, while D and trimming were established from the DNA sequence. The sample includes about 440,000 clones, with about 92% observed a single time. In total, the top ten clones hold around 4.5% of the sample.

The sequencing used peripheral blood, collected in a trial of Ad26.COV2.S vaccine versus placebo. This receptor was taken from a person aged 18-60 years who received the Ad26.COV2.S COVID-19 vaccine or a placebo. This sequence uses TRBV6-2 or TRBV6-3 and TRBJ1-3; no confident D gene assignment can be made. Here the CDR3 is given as CASSYSKEVGRHSGNTIYF. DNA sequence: TGTGCCAGCAGTTACTCGAAAGAGGTTGGACGGCACTCTGGAAACACCATATATTTT.